The present entry profiles one TCR beta chain with its context. Its antigen is currently not known. Per-base qualities were not stored, and no clone one base away is much larger. This sample was included in a study of OX40 agonist ivuxolimab in advanced cancers. As for the study more broadly: Ivuxolimab, which targeted the costimulatory receptor OX40 (CD134), was an agonistic, fully human IgG2 monoclonal antibody. Intravenous ivuxolimab was administered to patients every 2 weeks at six dose levels: 0.01, 0.1, 0.3, 1.5, 3 and 10 mg/kg. Of the approximately 50 dose-escalation patients, hepatocellular carcinoma was present in around 20, melanoma in some 15, renal cell carcinoma in 9 and head and neck cancer in 9. The dose-escalation cohort was 80% to 90% male with a mean age of around 64 years, ranging from roughly 20 to 85. Prior anti-PD-1, anti-PD-L1 or anti-CTLA-4 therapy was permitted, and checkpoint inhibitors had been received by around 40% of dose-escalation patients. Partial responses occurred in three dose-escalation patients, of whom one had hepatocellular carcinoma and two had cutaneous melanoma. Peripheral TCRbeta sequencing aimed to test whether ivuxolimab altered TCR sequence diversity and caused clonal T-cell expansion. The monotherapy dose-escalation portion (N of about 49 patients) of the phase I ivuxolimab trial is reported in the paper.

Counted from cysteine to phenylalanine, this CDR3 has 15 amino acids. Only the CDR3 DNA is retained, 45 bases long and in frame from the first base. Trimming leaves V shorter by 0 bases and J shorter by 4 bases, with the junction holding 5 bases beyond the gene matches. CDR1 SGDLS and CDR2 YYNGEE were looked up in the germline V gene. On the study overall, not on this receptor specifically: Low levels of normalized T-cell clonal expansion were also seen in some patients who did not respond. After ivuxolimab, more expanded clones were found on average in CD8+ T cells than in CD4+ T cells. The antigen specificity of the peripheral T cells that underwent clonal expansion was not determined. In the 0.1-3.0 mg/kg groups, partial responders had among the lowest normalized peripheral clonal expansion, particularly in CD8+ T cells. At doses from 0.1 to 3.0 mg/kg, clonal expansion was seen in both CD4+ and CD8+ blood T cells between baseline and week 6.

The trial excluded patients who had a history of autoimmune disease or were on systemic immunosuppression. In every dose cohort, peripheral blood was drawn for TCR sequencing at baseline, cycle 4 day 1, and cycle 7 day 1. Samples were obtained from an open-label, multicenter, first-in-human phase I dose-escalation trial of ivuxolimab. Adults with locally advanced or metastatic melanoma, renal cell, hepatocellular, or head and neck squamous cell carcinoma were enrolled in the trial. Before TCR sequencing, CD4+ and CD8+ T cells were separately sorted from peripheral blood. Genomic DNA was isolated from the sorted cells so that the TCRbeta CDR3 region could be sequenced. TCRbeta CDR3 regions were sequenced using the immunoSEQ Assay. TCRdb obtained this table from immuneACCESS and retained in-frame rearrangements with V and J assigned. These tables miss some clones; where compared with another copy, unresolved V genes account for less than half of the shortfall, and the remainder is unexplained. This sample comprises nearly 65,000 clones, around 93% of them detected only once. The ten largest clones take up roughly 4.1% of the sample.

The source of this sequence is an adult with an advanced solid tumor such as melanoma, head and neck, liver or kidney cancer. The chain uses TRBV9 and TRBJ2-3; TRBD2 agrees with 7 junctional bases. The sequences come from CD4+ or CD8+ T cells sorted from blood, collected in a trial of the OX40 agonist ivuxolimab. The CDR3 loop reads CASSVGLAVSDTQYF. The nucleotides are TGTGCCAGCAGCGTAGGTCTAGCGGTTTCAGATACGCAGTATTTT.